This T cell receptor beta chain was sequenced during a study of cytomegalovirus exposure and HLA in healthy donors. In the study overall: From donors who were HLA-typed, an early data release held 80 million or so unique TCRs.

Both 60 Vbeta primers and 13 Jbeta primers went into the PCR. The method was immunoSEQ multiplex PCR; TCRdb's version includes in-frame clones alone and lacks a portion of them. Counted here are over 120,000 clones, 75% to 80% occurring once; the ten biggest clones make up approximately 3.8%. Germline CDR1 and CDR2: LNHDA and SQIVND (reference sequence). Trimming removed 3 bases from V and 0 bases from J; junction bases left unmatched: 4. The CDR3 loop spans 15 amino acids. The TCR comes from a male donor in good health and CMV-seronegative. The sample consisted of PBMCs. The chain joins TRBV19 to TRBJ2-7; 8 bases are shared with TRBD2. The CDR3 spells CASSISSGGSYEQYF. The CDR3 bases are TGTGCCAGTAGTATTTCCAGCGGGGGCTCCTACGAGCAGTACTTC.